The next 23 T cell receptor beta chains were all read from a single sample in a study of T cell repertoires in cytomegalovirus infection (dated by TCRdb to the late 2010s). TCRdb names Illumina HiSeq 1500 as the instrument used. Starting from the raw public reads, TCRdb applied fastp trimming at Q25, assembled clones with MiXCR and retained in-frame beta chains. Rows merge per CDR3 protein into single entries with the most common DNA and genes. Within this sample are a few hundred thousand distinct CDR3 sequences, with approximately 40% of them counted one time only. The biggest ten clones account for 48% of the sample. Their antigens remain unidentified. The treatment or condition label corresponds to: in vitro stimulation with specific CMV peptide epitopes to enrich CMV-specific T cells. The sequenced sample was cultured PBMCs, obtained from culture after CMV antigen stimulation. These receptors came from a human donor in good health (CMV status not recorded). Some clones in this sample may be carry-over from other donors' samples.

In DNA form, the CDR3 reads TGCAGTGCCCCTCGGGAATTGAACACTGAAGCTTTCTTT. Its translation: CSAPRELNTEAFF. The V call is TRBV20-1, the J call TRBJ1-1; D call uncertain. The CDR3 contains 13 residues. Germline assignment: CDR1 DFQATT and CDR2 SNEGSKA (reference sequence). Deletions cut 6 bases from V and 0 bases from J, with 11 bases between.

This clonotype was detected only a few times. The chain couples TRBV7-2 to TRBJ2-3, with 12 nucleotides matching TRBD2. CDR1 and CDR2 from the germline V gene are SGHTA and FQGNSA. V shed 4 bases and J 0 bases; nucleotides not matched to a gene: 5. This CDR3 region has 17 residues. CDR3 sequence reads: CASSYSGTSGSTDTQYF. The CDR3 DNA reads TGTGCCAGCAGCTATTCCGGGACTAGCGGGAGCACAGATACGCAGTATTTT.

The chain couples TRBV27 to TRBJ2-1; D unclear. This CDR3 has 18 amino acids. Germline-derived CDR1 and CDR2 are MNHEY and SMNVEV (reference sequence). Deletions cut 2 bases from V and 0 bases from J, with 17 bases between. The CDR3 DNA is TGTGCCAGCAGTTTAACCGCCCCCGGGTCCAGCTCCTACAATGAGCAGTTCTTC. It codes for CASSLTAPGSSSYNEQFF.

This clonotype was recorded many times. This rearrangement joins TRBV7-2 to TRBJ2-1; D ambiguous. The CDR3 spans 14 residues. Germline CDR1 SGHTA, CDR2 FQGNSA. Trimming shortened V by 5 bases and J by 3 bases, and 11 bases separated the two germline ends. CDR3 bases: TGTGCCAGCAGCCCCTTTTTGGACTACAATGAGCAGTTCTTC. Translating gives CASSPFLDYNEQFF.

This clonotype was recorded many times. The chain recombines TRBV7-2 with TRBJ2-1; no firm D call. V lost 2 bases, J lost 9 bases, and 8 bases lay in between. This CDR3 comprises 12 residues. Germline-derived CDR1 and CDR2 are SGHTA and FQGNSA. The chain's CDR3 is CASSLQPREQFF. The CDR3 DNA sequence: TGTGCCAGCAGCTTACAGCCTCGTGAGCAGTTCTTC.

Written as DNA, the CDR3 is TGTGCCAGCAGCTCTGATGGGTGGAGTGAGCAGTACTTC. It specifies CASSSDGWSEQYF. The J gene is TRBJ2-7, the V gene TRBV7-9; no clear D gene. The CDR3 runs 13 residues. Germline assignment: CDR1 SEHNR and CDR2 FQNEAQ (reference sequence). Between the trimmed V and J ends, which lost 4 bases and 7 bases, there was a span of 14 bases.

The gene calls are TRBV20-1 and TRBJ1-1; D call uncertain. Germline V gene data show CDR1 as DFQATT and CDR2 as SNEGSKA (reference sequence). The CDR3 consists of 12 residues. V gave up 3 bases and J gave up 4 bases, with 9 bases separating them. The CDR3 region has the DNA TGCAGTGCTAGCCCCCCCGGCACTGAAGCTTTCTTT. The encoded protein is CSASPPGTEAFF.

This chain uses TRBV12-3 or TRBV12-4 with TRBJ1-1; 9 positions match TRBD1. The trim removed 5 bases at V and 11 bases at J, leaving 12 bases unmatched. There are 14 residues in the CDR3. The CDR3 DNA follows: TGTGCCAGCAGTCAAGGGGGACAGGGTGGGAAGGCTTTCTTT. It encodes CASSQGGQGGKAFF.

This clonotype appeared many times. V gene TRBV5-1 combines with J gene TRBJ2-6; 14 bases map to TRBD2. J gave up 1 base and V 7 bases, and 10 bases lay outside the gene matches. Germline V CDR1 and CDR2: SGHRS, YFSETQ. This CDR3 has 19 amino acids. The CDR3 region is CASGGLAGEEGSGANVLTF. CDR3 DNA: TGCGCCAGCGGGGGACTAGCGGGAGAGGAGGGATCTGGGGCCAACGTCCTGACTTTC.

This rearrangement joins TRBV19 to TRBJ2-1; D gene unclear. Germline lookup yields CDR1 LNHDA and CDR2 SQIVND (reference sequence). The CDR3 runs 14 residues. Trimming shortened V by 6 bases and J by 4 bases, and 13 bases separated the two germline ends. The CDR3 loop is CASSPRPSYNEQFF. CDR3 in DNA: TGTGCCAGTAGCCCCCGGCCTTCTTACAATGAGCAGTTCTTC.

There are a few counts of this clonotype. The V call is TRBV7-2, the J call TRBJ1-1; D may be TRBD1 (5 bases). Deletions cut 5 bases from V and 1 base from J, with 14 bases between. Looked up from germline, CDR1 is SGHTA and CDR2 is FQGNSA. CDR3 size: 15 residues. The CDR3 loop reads CASSPVGGTNTEAFF. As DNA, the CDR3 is TGTGCCAGCAGCCCTGTTGGGGGAACGAACACTGAAGCTTTCTTT. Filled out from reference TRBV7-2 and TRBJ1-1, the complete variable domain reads GAGVSQSPSNKVTEKGKDVELRCDPISGHTALYWYRQSLGQGLEFLIYFQGNSAPDKSGLPSDRFSAERTGGSVSTLTIQRTQQEDSAVYLCASSPVGGTNTEAFFGQGTRLTVV.

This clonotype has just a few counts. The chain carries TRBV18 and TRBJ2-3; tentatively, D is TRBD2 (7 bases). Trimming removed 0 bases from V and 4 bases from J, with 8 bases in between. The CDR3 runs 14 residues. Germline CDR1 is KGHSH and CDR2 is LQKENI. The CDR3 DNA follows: TGTGCCAGCTCACCACCCGGGGGGCCAGATACGCAGTATTTT. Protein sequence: CASSPPGGPDTQYF.

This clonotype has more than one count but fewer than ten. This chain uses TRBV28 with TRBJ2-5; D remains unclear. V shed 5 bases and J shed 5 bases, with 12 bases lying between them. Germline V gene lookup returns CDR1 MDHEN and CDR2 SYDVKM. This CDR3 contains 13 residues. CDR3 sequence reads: CASSPRSQETQYF. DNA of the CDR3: TGTGCCAGCAGTCCCCGCAGCCAGGAGACCCAGTACTTC. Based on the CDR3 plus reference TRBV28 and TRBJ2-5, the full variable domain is DVKVTQSSRYLVKRTGEKVFLECVQDMDHENMFWYRQDPGLGLRLIYFSYDVKMKEKGDIPEGYSVSREKKERFSLILESASTNQTSMYLCASSPRSQETQYFGPGTRLLVL.

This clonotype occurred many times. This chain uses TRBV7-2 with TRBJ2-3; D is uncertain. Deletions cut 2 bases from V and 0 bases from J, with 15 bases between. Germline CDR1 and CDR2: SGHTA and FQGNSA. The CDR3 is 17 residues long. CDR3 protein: CASSLISGSTSTDTQYF. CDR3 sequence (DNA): TGTGCCAGCAGCTTAATTTCAGGCTCAACTAGCACAGATACGCAGTATTTT.

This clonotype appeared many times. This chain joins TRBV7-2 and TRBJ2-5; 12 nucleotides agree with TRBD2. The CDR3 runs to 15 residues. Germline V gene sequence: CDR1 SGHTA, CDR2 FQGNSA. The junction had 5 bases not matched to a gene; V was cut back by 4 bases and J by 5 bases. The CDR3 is CASSSLLAGGETQYF. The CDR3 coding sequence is TGTGCCAGCAGCTCCCTACTAGCGGGGGGCGAGACCCAGTACTTC. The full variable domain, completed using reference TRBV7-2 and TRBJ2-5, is GAGVSQSPSNKVTEKGKDVELRCDPISGHTALYWYRQSLGQGLEFLIYFQGNSAPDKSGLPSDRFSAERTGGSVSTLTIQRTQQEDSAVYLCASSSLLAGGETQYFGPGTRLLVL.

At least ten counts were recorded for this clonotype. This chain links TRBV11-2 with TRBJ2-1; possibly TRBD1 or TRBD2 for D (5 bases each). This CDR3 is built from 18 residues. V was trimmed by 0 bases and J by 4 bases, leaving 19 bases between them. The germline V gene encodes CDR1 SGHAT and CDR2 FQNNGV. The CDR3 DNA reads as TGTGCCAGCAGCTTAGATGGAGTGGGGACCTCGATTTACAATGAGCAGTTCTTC. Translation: CASSLDGVGTSIYNEQFF. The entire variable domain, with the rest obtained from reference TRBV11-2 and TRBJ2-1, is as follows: EAGVAQSPRYKIIEKRQSVAFWCNPISGHATLYWYQQILGQGPKLLIQFQNNGVVDDSQLPKDRFSAERLKGVDSTLKIQPAKLEDSAVYLCASSLDGVGTSIYNEQFFGPGTRLTVL.

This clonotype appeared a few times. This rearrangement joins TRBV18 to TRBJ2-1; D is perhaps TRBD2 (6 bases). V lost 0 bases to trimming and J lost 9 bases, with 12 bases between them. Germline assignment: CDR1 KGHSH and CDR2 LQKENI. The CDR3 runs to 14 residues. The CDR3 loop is CASSPPRRGTEQFF. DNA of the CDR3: TGTGCCAGCTCACCACCCCGGAGGGGCACTGAGCAGTTCTTC.

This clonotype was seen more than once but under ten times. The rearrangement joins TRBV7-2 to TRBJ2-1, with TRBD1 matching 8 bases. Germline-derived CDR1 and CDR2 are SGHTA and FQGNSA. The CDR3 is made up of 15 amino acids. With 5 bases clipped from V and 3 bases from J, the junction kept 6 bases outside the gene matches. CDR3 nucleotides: TGTGCCAGCAGCACGGGACAGGTGGACTACAATGAGCAGTTCTTC. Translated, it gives CASSTGQVDYNEQFF. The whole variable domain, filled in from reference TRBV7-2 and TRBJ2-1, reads GAGVSQSPSNKVTEKGKDVELRCDPISGHTALYWYRQSLGQGLEFLIYFQGNSAPDKSGLPSDRFSAERTGGSVSTLTIQRTQQEDSAVYLCASSTGQVDYNEQFFGPGTRLTVL.

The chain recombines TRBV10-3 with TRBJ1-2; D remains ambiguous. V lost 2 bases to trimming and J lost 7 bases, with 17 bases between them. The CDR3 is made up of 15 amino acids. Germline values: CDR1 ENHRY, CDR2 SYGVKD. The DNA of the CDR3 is TGTGCCATCAGTGAGGCGGGTCTCAGTCCCGGTGGCTACACCTTC. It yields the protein CAISEAGLSPGGYTF.

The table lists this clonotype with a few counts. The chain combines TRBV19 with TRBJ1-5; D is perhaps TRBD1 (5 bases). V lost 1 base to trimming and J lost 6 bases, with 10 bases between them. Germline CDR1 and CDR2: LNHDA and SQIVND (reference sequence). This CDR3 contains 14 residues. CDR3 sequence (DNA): TGTGCCAGTAGTATAGGGGACCTCCGTCAGCCCCAGCATTTT. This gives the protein CASSIGDLRQPQHF.

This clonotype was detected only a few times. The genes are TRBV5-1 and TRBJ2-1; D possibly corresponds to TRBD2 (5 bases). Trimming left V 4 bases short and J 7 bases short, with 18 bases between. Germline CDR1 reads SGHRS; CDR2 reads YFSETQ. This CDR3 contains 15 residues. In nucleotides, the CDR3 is TGCGCCAGCAGCCTCTCCACGATCAGAGGGAATGAGCAGTTCTTC. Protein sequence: CASSLSTIRGNEQFF. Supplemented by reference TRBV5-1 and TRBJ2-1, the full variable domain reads KAGVTQTPRYLIKTRGQQVTLSCSPISGHRSVSWYQQTPGQGLQFLFEYFSETQRNKGNFPGRFSGRQFSNSRSEMNVSTLELGDSALYLCASSLSTIRGNEQFFGPGTRLTVL.

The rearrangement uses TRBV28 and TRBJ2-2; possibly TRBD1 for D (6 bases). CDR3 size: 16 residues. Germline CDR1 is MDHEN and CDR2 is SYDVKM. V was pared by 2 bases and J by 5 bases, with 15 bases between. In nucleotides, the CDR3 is TGTGCCAGCAGTTTAACGACAGGACTGGGGACCGGGGAGCTGTTTTTT. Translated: CASSLTTGLGTGELFF.

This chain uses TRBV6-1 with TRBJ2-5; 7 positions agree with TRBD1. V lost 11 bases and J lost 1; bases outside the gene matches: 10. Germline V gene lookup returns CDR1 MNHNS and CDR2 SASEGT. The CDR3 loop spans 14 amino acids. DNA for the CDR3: TGTGCCTCAATGGGACAGCCGGTCCAAGAGACCCAGTACTTC. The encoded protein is CASMGQPVQETQYF.